The 15 T cell receptor beta chains in this list originate from one sample, sequenced in a study of blood T cell repertoires in COVID-19. Sequencing was performed with immunoSEQ multiplex PCR; in TCRdb, only in-frame clones are kept and a portion is missing. The sample lists about 280,000 clones, around nine tenths occurring once. Material: peripheral blood. The receptors stem from a woman aged 25 to 39 with COVID-19, enrolled during active disease.

The chain links TRBV20-1 to TRBJ2-5; no firm D call. Germline CDR1 and CDR2: DFQATT and SNEGSKA (reference sequence). CDR3 length equals 11 residues. Trimming took off 1 base at V and 5 bases at J, with 5 bases between the two ends. Here the CDR3 reads CSARGPETQYF. CDR3 in DNA: TGCAGTGCTAGAGGTCCGGAGACCCAGTACTTC.

The V gene is TRBV6-1, the J gene TRBJ2-7; 12 bases align to TRBD2. J lost 2 bases, V lost 4 bases, and 9 bases had no gene match. The CDR3 runs to 17 residues. Germline lookup yields CDR1 MNHNS and CDR2 SASEGT. The CDR3 DNA follows: TGTGCCAGCAGTGGTTGGACTAGCGGGGAAGGAACCTACGAGCAGTACTTC. Translation gives CASSGWTSGEGTYEQYF.

This chain links TRBV4-3 with TRBJ2-3, with 8 bases that match TRBD2. The CDR3 covers 16 residues. Germline CDR1 reads LGHNA; CDR2 reads YSLEER. The ends lost 0 bases at V and 3 bases at J; junction bases unmatched: 5. CDR3 DNA sequence: TGCGCCAGCAGCCAAGATTCGGGCGGGAGGACAGATACGCAGTATTTT. It translates to CASSQDSGGRTDTQYF.

This chain uses TRBV5-1 with TRBJ1-4, with D possibly TRBD1 on 6 matching bases. Germline values: CDR1 SGHRS, CDR2 YFSETQ. The CDR3 loop spans 15 amino acids. The germline V and J ends were trimmed by 3 bases and 8 bases, with 17 bases remaining between them. This chain's CDR3 is CASSSGTQREEKLFF. The CDR3 DNA reads as TGCGCCAGCAGCTCCGGGACACAAAGAGAGGAAAAACTGTTTTTT.

The chain carries TRBV4-2 and TRBJ2-1; maybe TRBD2 (6 bases). The germline gives CDR1 LGHNA, CDR2 YNFKEQ. The V end was cut by 2 bases, the J end by 7 bases, with 21 bases between. The CDR3 length is 17 residues. CDR3 loop: CASSQHGGITSRNEQFF. The DNA for the CDR3 is TGTGCCAGCAGCCAACACGGCGGGATTACCTCTCGGAATGAGCAGTTCTTC.

The chain joins TRBV5-5 to TRBJ1-2, with D maybe TRBD1 (6 bases). Trimming cost V 4 bases and J 4 bases, with 11 bases left between them. This CDR3 comprises 13 residues. The germline CDR1 and CDR2 sequences are SGHKS and YYEKEE (reference sequence). Here the CDR3 DNA reads TGTGCCAGCAGCGAAGGACAGCCCTATGGCTACACCTTC. Translation gives CASSEGQPYGYTF.

The chain recombines TRBV5-6 with TRBJ1-1; D gene unclear. Germline CDR1 SGHDT, CDR2 YYEEEE. The CDR3 consists of 13 residues. Trimming stripped 2 bases from V and 0 bases from J, with 5 bases between. CDR3 in DNA: TGTGCCAGCAGCTTTAGTATGAACACTGAAGCTTTCTTT. It yields the protein CASSFSMNTEAFF.

V and J are TRBV9 and TRBJ2-3, with TRBD2 identical over 11 bases. Germline CDR1 SGDLS, CDR2 YYNGEE. With 0 bases clipped from V and 6 bases from J, the junction kept 0 bases outside the gene matches. The CDR3 loop spans 14 amino acids. The CDR3 bases are TGTGCCAGCAGCGTAGTAGCGGGAGGGGATACGCAGTATTTT. This encodes CASSVVAGGDTQYF.

DNA of the CDR3: TGCGCCAGCAGCTTACAGGGGGCGGTTGACACCGGGGAGCTGTTTTTT. Translation: CASSLQGAVDTGELFF. This chain links TRBV5-1 with TRBJ2-2; 9 nucleotides line up with TRBD1. CDR1 and CDR2 (germline): SGHRS, YFSETQ. V shed 2 bases, J shed 3 bases, and the junction held 5 bases outside the gene matches. The length of the CDR3 is 16 residues.

The chain has TRBV29-1 and TRBJ1-1; 8 positions match TRBD1. The CDR3 length is 13 residues. Unmatched junction bases numbered 8, after V lost 7 bases and J lost 4 bases. Germline V gene lookup returns CDR1 SQVTM and CDR2 ANQGSEA. The CDR3 here is CSGKDRAGTEAFF. The CDR3 DNA reads TGCAGCGGGAAGGACAGGGCGGGCACTGAAGCTTTCTTT. Drawing the rest from reference TRBV29-1 and TRBJ1-1, the complete variable domain is SAVISQKPSRDICQRGTSLTIQCQVDSQVTMMFWYRQQPGQSLTLIATANQGSEATYESGFVIDKFPISRPNLTFSTLTVSNMSPEDSSIYLCSGKDRAGTEAFFGQGTRLTVV.

As regards this clone: Other DNA sequences in this sample translate to the same CDR3. The chain employs TRBV6-5 and TRBJ2-6, with D possibly TRBD1 on 6 matching bases. Between the trimmed V and J ends, which lost 0 bases and 4 bases, there was a span of 10 bases. This CDR3 has 16 residues. Germline CDR1 MNHEY, CDR2 SVGAGI. CDR3 sequence: CASSYSQGAGANVLTF. The CDR3 DNA sequence: TGTGCCAGCAGTTACTCACAGGGAGCCGGGGCCAACGTCCTGACTTTC.

The chain employs TRBV3-1 (or the pseudogene TRBV3-2) and TRBJ2-7; D may be TRBD2 (5 bases). The V gene lost 3 bases and the J gene lost 5 bases, with 14 bases spanning the gap. In germline, CDR1 is LGHDT, CDR2 YNNKEL (reference sequence). The CDR3 sequence is 14 residues long. The DNA of the CDR3 is TGTGCCAGCAGCCACGCCCGGGGAGTACACGAGCAGTACTTC. This encodes CASSHARGVHEQYF.

The chain links TRBV6-2 or TRBV6-3 to TRBJ2-7; the D gene is possibly TRBD1 (5 bases). Germline V gene lookup returns CDR1 MNHEY and CDR2 SVGEGT. V lost 5 bases and J 0 bases, leaving 14 bases between the germline ends. The CDR3 extends over 15 amino acids. The CDR3 sequence: CASSNLLDNSYEQYF. The CDR3 DNA follows: TGTGCCAGCAGTAACCTATTGGACAACTCCTACGAGCAGTACTTC.

The V and J genes are TRBV6-2 or TRBV6-3 and TRBJ1-6, with D hard to call. The germline gives CDR1 MNHEY, CDR2 SVGEGT. The CDR3 runs 14 residues. Trimming stripped 4 bases from V and 3 bases from J, with 7 bases between. In DNA, the CDR3 is TGTGCCAGCAGTTGGGAGAACTATAATTCACCCCTCCACTTT. This sequence encodes CASSWENYNSPLHF.

The rearrangement uses TRBV28 and TRBJ2-7; D is perhaps TRBD2 (5 bases). Germline CDR1 MDHEN, CDR2 SYDVKM. The CDR3 runs 14 residues. V lost 3 bases to trimming and J lost 0 bases, with 9 bases between them. The DNA of the CDR3 is TGTGCCAGCAGTTTCGGGGAACTCTCCTACGAGCAGTACTTC. Amino acids: CASSFGELSYEQYF.